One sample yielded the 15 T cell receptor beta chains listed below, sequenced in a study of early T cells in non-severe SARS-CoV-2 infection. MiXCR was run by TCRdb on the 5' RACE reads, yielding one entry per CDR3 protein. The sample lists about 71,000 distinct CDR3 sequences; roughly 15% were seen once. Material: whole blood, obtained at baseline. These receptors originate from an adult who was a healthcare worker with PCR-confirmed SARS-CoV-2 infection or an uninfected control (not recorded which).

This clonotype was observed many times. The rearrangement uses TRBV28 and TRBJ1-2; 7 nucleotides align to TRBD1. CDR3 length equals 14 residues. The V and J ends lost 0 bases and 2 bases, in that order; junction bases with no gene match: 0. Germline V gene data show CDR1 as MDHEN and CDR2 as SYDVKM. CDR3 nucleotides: TGTGCCAGCAGTTTATGGGGACAGAACTATGGCTACACCTTC. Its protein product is CASSLWGQNYGYTF.

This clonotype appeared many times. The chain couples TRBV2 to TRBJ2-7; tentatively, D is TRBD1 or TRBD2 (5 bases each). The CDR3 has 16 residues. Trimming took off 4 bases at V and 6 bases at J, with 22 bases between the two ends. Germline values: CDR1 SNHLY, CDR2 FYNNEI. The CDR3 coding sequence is TGTGCCAGCAGTGCTGGTGTGGTGGGACCCCGGGGCGAGCAGTACTTC. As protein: CASSAGVVGPRGEQYF.

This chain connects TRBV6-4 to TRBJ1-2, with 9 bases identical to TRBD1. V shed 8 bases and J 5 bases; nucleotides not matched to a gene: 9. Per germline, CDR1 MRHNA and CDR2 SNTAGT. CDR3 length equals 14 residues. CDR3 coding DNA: TGTGCCAGCGAAAAATCCGGGACAGGGTATGGCTACACCTTC. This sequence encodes CASEKSGTGYGYTF.

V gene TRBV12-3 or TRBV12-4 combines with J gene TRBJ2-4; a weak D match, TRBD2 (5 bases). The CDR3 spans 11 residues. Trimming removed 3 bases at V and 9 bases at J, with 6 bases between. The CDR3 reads CASSFGSIQYF. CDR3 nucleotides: TGTGCCAGCAGTTTTGGGAGCATTCAGTACTTC.

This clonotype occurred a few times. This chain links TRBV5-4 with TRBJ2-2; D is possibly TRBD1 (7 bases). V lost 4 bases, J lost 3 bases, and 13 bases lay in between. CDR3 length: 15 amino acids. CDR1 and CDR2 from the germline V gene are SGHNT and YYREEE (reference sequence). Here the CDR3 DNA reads TGTGCCAGCAGCGGAACAGGGGAGGACACCGGGGAGCTGTTTTTT. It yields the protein CASSGTGEDTGELFF.

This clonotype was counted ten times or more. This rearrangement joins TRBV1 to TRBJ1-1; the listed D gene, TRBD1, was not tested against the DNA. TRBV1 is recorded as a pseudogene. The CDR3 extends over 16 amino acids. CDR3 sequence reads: CTSSLQGGGLSTEAFF. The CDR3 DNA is TGCACCAGCAGCCTCCAAGGCGGGGGTTTGAGCACTGAAGCTTTCTTT.

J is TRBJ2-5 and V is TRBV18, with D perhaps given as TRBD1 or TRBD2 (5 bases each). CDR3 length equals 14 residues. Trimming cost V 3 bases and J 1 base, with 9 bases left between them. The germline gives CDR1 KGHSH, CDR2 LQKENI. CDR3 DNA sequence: TGTGCCAGCTCACCGGGACGGAGCCAAGAGACCCAGTACTTC. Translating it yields CASSPGRSQETQYF.

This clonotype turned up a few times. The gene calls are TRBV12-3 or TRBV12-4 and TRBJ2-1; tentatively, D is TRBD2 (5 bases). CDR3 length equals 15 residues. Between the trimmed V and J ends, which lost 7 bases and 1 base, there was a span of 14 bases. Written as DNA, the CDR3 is TGTGCCAGCACCCCAAGGAGCGGTTCCTACAATGAGCAGTTCTTC. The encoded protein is CASTPRSGSYNEQFF.

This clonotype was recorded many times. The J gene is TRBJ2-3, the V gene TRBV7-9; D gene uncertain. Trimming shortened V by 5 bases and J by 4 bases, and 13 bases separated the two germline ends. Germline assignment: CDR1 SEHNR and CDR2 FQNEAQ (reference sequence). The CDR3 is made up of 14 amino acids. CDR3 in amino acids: CASSPPQFADTQYF. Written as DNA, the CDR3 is TGTGCCAGCAGCCCTCCGCAGTTCGCAGATACGCAGTATTTT.

The CDR3 DNA is TGTGCCAGCAGCCAAGGACAGGGGGCAGATGGCTACACCTTC. It encodes CASSQGQGADGYTF. The chain has TRBV7-8 and TRBJ1-2; 11 nucleotides align to TRBD1. The germline gives CDR1 SGHVS, CDR2 FQNEAQ. J gave up 6 bases and V 5 bases, and 5 bases lay outside the gene matches. The length of the CDR3 is 14 residues.

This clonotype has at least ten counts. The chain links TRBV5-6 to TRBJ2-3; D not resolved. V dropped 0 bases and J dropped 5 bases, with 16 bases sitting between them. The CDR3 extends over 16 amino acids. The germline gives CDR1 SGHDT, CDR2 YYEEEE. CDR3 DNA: TGTGCCAGCAGCTTGGGCCCCTCTCGTATCGGAGATACGCAGTATTTT. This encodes CASSLGPSRIGDTQYF. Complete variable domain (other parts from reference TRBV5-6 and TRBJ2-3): DAGVTQSPTHLIKTRGQQVTLRCSPKSGHDTVSWYQQALGQGPQFIFQYYEEEERQRGNFPDRFSGHQFPNYSSELNVNALLLGDSALYLCASSLGPSRIGDTQYFGPGTRLTVL.

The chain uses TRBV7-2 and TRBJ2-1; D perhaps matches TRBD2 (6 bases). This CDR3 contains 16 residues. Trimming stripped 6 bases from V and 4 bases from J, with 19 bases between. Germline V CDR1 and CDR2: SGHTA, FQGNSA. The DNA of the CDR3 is TGTGCCAGCAGACTGCGGGACCCTGCCCCTTACAATGAGCAGTTCTTC. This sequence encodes CASRLRDPAPYNEQFF.

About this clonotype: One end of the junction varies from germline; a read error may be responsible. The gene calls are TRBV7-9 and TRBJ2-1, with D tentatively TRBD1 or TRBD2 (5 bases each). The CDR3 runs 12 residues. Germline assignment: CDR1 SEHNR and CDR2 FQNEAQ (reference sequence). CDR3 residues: CASSGTTNEQFF. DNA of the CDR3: TGTGCCAGCAGCGGGACCACAAATGAACAGTTCTTC.

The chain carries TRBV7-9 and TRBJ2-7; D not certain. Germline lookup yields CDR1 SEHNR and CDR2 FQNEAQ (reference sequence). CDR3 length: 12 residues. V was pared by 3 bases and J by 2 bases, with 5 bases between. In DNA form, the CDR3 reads TGTGCCAGCAGCTTGTCCCCCTACGAGCAGTACTTC. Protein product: CASSLSPYEQYF.

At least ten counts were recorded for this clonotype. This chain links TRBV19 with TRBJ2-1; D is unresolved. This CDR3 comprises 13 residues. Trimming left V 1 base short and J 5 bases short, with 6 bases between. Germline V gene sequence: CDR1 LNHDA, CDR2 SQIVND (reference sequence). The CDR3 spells CASSIARDNEQFF. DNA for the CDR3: TGTGCCAGTAGTATAGCACGGGACAATGAGCAGTTCTTC.